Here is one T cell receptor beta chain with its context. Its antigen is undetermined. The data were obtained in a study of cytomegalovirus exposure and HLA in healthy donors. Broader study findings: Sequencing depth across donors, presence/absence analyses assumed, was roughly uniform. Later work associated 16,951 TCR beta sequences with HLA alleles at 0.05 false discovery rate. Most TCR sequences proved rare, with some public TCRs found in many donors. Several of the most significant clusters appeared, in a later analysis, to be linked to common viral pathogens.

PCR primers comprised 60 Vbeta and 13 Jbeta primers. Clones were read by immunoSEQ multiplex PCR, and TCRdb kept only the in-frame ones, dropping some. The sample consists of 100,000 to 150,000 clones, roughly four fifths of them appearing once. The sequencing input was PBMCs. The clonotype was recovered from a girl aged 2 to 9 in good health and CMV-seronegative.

The CDR3 here is CASSYSSSERELFF. Here the CDR3 DNA reads TGTGCCAGCAGTTACTCTAGCAGCGAAAGGGAGCTGTTTTTT. The chain recombines TRBV6-6 with TRBJ2-2; D remains ambiguous. Looked up from germline, CDR1 is MNHNY and CDR2 is SVGAGI (reference sequence). This CDR3 has 14 residues. Deletions cut 0 bases from V and 9 bases from J, with 11 bases between.